This T cell receptor beta chain is from a study of blood T cell repertoires in COVID-19. About the study: The analysed material was cDNA or gDNA that came from T cells, B-cell-depleted T cells, or PBMCs.

Each participant's cohort was designated according to participant-reported clinical history. This clone showed up just once. The V segment lost 3 bases and the J segment 7 bases; nucleotides outside the gene matches: 9. The CDR3 totals 17 residues. The germline gives CDR1 KGHSH, CDR2 LQKENI. Profiling relied on immunoSEQ multiplex PCR, and the TCRdb table lists in-frame clones only, not all of them. The sample records roughly 41,000 clones, around 83% being singletons. This TCR was sampled from a woman aged 45 to 65 who had recovered from COVID-19. The gene calls are TRBV18 and TRBJ2-1; 13 positions agree with TRBD2. Sequencing was done on a sample of PBMCs or T cells enriched from blood (not recorded which). Here the CDR3 reads CASSPDGTSGIGNEQFF. The CDR3 region has the DNA TGTGCCAGCTCACCCGACGGGACTAGCGGGATCGGGAATGAGCAGTTCTTC.